Below, 13 T cell receptor beta chains from the same sample are listed, as sequenced in a study of cytotoxic CD8 clonotypes in ibrutinib-treated CLL. The protocol was immunoSEQ multiplex PCR, while the TCRdb copy is restricted to in-frame clones and leaves out a portion. Found here are under 30,000 clones, 75% to 80% of them singletons; the top ten hold around 50%. The sequenced sample was PBMCs, obtained after 36 months of ibrutinib treatment. Receptors were obtained from a human donor with chronic lymphocytic leukemia.

This clone was seen a few times. The chain employs TRBV2 and TRBJ2-2, with D perhaps TRBD2 (6 bases). The CDR3 has 16 residues. The germline V gene encodes CDR1 SNHLY and CDR2 FYNNEI. V was clipped by 2 bases and J by 5 bases, with 15 bases between them. The CDR3 nucleotides are TGTGCCAGCAGTGAAAGACCCGGAGGGGTGACCGGGGAGCTGTTTTTT. Protein product: CASSERPGGVTGELFF.

The rearrangement uses TRBV13 and TRBJ1-2; 7 bases match TRBD1. From germline, CDR1 is PRHDT and CDR2 FYEKMQ (reference sequence). Trimming took 5 bases from V and 4 from J; bases not matched to a gene: 4. The CDR3 loop spans 13 amino acids. The CDR3 DNA is TGTGCCAGCAGCCTGGACAGGACCTATGGCTACACCTTC. Translating it yields CASSLDRTYGYTF.

The chain joins TRBV4-3 to TRBJ2-7, with unresolved D. Looked up from germline, CDR1 is LGHNA and CDR2 is YSLEER. V dropped 0 bases and J dropped 1 base, with 7 bases sitting between them. The CDR3 is 14 amino acids. The CDR3 spells CASSQEWKSYEQYF. The CDR3 nucleotides read TGCGCCAGCAGCCAAGAGTGGAAGTCCTACGAGCAGTACTTC.

The rearrangement links TRBV27 to TRBJ1-2; a weak D match, TRBD1 (5 bases). The V end was cut by 8 bases, the J end by 13 bases, with 20 bases between. Germline V gene lookup returns CDR1 MNHEY and CDR2 SMNVEV (reference sequence). The length of the CDR3 is 12 residues. The CDR3: CASGGEISAPTF. Written as DNA, the CDR3 is TGTGCCAGCGGAGGGGAAATATCCGCCCCCACCTTC.

The chain has TRBV30 and TRBJ2-2; 7 bases fit TRBD1. The length of the CDR3 is 13 residues. The germline gives CDR1 GTSNPN, CDR2 SVGIG (reference sequence). V dropped 2 bases and J dropped 7; count of bases not matched to a gene: 4. The CDR3, as DNA: TGTGCCTGGAGTTCTACAGGGGTCGGGGAGCTGTTTTTT. Translating it yields CAWSSTGVGELFF.

The V gene is TRBV7-3, the J gene TRBJ2-3, with 9 positions matching TRBD2. Per germline, CDR1 SGHTA and CDR2 FQGTGA. Trimming at V came to 2 bases and at J to 6 bases, leaving 6 bases not matched to a gene. The CDR3 is made up of 15 amino acids. The CDR3 sequence: CASSLRGGAPDTQYF. In DNA form, the CDR3 reads TGTGCCAGCAGCTTACGCGGGGGGGCCCCGGATACGCAGTATTTT.

This clone showed up just once. The chain carries TRBV19 and TRBJ1-2, with 8 bases lining up with TRBD1. This CDR3 spans 11 amino acids. Germline V lookup: CDR1 LNHDA, CDR2 SQIVND (reference sequence). The ends lost 3 bases at V and 12 bases at J; junction bases unmatched: 3. CDR3 nucleotides: TGTGCCAGTAGTATGGACAGGGCCCACACCTTC. It specifies CASSMDRAHTF.

This clone appeared a single time. V and J are TRBV6-5 and TRBJ1-3, with D possibly matching TRBD1 (5 bases). CDR1 is MNHEY, CDR2 SVGAGI, per germline. The V end was cut by 5 bases, the J end by 3 bases, with 14 bases between. CDR3 length: 15 amino acids. CDR3 bases: TGTGCCAGCAGTGCCGACAGTATAGGTGGAAACACCATATATTTT. Translation gives CASSADSIGGNTIYF.

This sequence joins TRBV30 and TRBJ1-6; 7 nucleotides line up with TRBD1. V was pared by 5 bases and J by 3 bases, with 1 base of the junction left unmatched. Germline V gives CDR1 GTSNPN, CDR2 SVGIG (reference sequence). The CDR3 runs to 13 residues. CDR3 region: CAWGDSYNSPLHF. The CDR3 DNA sequence: TGTGCCTGGGGGGACAGCTATAATTCACCCCTCCACTTT. Complete variable domain (other parts from reference TRBV30 and TRBJ1-6): SQTIHQWPATLVQPVGSPLSLECTVEGTSNPNLYWYRQAAGRGLQLLFYSVGIGQISSEVPQNLSASRPQDRQFILSSKKLLLSDSGFYLCAWGDSYNSPLHFGNGTRLTVT.

The rearrangement uses TRBV5-4 and TRBJ2-3, with D tentatively TRBD1 (6 bases). The V gene's germline CDR1 is SGHNT and CDR2 YYREEE (reference sequence). The CDR3 is 15 residues long. Trimming removed 4 bases from V and 0 bases from J, with 12 bases in between. CDR3 sequence reads: CASSSGTYSTDTQYF. The DNA for the CDR3 is TGTGCCAGCAGCAGTGGGACATATAGCACAGATACGCAGTATTTT.

This sequence joins TRBV7-9 and TRBJ1-3; D remains ambiguous. This CDR3 is built from 14 residues. Germline V gene sequence: CDR1 SEHNR, CDR2 FQNEAQ (reference sequence). V was shortened by 2 bases and J by 1 base, with 6 bases between the two germline ends. Written as DNA, the CDR3 is TGTGCCAGCAGCTTATTTCCTTCTGGAAACACCATATATTTT. It yields the protein CASSLFPSGNTIYF.

The chain combines TRBV11-2 with TRBJ2-3, with D tentatively TRBD2 (5 bases). V was trimmed by 5 bases and J by 3 bases, leaving 9 bases between them. This CDR3 spans 13 amino acids. CDR1 is SGHAT, CDR2 FQNNGV, per germline. This CDR3 is CASSPAVTDTQYF. The CDR3 DNA sequence: TGTGCCAGCAGCCCAGCGGTAACAGATACGCAGTATTTT.

CDR3 protein: CASSFDSGGATDTQYF. The CDR3 region has the DNA TGTGCCAGCAGCTTCGATAGCGGGGGGGCCACAGATACGCAGTATTTT. The rearrangement uses TRBV7-2 and TRBJ2-3; TRBD2 matches 11 bases. The ends lost 3 bases at V and 2 bases at J; junction bases unmatched: 4. Germline CDR1 SGHTA, CDR2 FQGNSA. The CDR3 is 16 residues long.